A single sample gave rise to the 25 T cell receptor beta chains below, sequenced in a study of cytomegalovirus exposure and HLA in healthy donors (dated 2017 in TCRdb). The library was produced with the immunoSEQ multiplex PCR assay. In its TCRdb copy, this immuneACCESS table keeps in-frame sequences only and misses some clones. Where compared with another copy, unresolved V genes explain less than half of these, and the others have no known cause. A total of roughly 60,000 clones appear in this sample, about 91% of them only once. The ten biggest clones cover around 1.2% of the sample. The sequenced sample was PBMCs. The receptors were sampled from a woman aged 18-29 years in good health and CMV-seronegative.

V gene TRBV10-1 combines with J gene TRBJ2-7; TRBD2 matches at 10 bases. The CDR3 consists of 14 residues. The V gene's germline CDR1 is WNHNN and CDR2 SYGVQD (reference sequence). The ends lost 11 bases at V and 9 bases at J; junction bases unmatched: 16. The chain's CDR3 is CAGSTHSGGRRQYF. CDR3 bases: TGCGCCGGGTCCACCCATAGCGGGGGGCGGCGGCAGTACTTC.

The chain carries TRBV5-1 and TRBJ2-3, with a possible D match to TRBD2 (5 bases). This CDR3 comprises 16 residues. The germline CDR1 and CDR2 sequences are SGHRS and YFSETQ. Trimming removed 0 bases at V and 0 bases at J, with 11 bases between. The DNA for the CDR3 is TGCGCCAGCAGCTTGGTAGCGTACTCTAGCACAGATACGCAGTATTTT. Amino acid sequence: CASSLVAYSSTDTQYF.

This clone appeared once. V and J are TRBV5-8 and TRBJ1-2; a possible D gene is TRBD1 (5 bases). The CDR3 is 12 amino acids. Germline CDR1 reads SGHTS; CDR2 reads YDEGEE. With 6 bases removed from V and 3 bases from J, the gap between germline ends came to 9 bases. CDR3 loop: CASTDRYYGYTF. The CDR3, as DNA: TGTGCCAGCACAGACAGATACTATGGCTACACCTTC.

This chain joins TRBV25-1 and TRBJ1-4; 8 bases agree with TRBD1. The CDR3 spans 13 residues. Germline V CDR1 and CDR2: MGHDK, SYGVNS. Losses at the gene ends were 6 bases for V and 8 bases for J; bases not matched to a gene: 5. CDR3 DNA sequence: TGTGCCAGCAGCGGGACAGGATGGGAAAAACTGTTTTTT. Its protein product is CASSGTGWEKLFF.

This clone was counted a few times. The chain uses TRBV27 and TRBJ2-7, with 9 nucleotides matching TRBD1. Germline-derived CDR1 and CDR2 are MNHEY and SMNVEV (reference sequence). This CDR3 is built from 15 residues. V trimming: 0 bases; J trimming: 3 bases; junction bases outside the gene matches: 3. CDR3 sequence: CASSLSGGQGYEQYF. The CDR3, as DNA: TGTGCCAGCAGTTTATCGGGGGGACAGGGCTACGAGCAGTACTTC.

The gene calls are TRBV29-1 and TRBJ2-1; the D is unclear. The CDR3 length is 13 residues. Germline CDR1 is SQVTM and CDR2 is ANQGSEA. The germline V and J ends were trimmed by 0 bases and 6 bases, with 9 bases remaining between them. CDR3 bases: TGCAGCGTTGAAGAGGTGTCTATCAATGAGCAGTTCTTC. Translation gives CSVEEVSINEQFF.

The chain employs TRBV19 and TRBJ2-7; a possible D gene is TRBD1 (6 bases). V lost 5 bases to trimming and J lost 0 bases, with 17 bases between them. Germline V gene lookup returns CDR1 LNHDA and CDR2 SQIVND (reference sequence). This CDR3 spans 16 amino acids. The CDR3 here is CASSVNRQVYSYEQYF. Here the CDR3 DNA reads TGTGCCAGTAGTGTAAATCGACAGGTATACTCCTACGAGCAGTACTTC. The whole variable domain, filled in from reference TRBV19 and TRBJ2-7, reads DGGITQSPKYLFRKEGQNVTLSCEQNLNHDAMYWYRQDPGQGLRLIYYSQIVNDFQKGDIAEGYSVSREKKESFPLTVTSAQKNPTAFYLCASSVNRQVYSYEQYFGPGTRLTVT.

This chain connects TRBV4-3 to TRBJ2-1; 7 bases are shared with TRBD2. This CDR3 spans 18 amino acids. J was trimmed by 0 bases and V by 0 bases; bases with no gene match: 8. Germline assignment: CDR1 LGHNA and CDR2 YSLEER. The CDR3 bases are TGCGCCAGCAGCCAAGACGGCCTAGCGGACCTCTCCTACAATGAGCAGTTCTTC. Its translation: CASSQDGLADLSYNEQFF.

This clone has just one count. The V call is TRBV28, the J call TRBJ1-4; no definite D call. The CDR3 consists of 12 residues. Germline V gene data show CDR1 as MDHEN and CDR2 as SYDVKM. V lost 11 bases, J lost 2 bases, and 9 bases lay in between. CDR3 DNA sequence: TGTGCCCCGGGGATCACTAATGAAAAACTGTTTTTT. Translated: CAPGITNEKLFF.

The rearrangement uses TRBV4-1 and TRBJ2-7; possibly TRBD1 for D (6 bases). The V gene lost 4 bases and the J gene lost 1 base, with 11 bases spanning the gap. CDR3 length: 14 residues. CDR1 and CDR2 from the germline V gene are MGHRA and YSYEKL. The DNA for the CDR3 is TGCGCCAGCAGCCCGACTCAGGGGTCCTACGAGCAGTACTTC. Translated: CASSPTQGSYEQYF.

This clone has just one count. In nucleotides, the CDR3 is TGTGCCAGCAGCTTATTTGAGGGCGGCGAGCAGTTCTTC. This sequence encodes CASSLFEGGEQFF. The genes are TRBV11-2 and TRBJ2-1; a weak D match, TRBD2 (5 bases). The CDR3 is 13 residues long. The germline V gene encodes CDR1 SGHAT and CDR2 FQNNGV. V was trimmed by 2 bases and J by 10 bases, leaving 12 bases between them. Looking up the rest from reference TRBV11-2 and TRBJ2-1 gives the full variable domain: EAGVAQSPRYKIIEKRQSVAFWCNPISGHATLYWYQQILGQGPKLLIQFQNNGVVDDSQLPKDRFSAERLKGVDSTLKIQPAKLEDSAVYLCASSLFEGGEQFFGPGTRLTVL.

The CDR3 DNA sequence: TGCAGCGTTGCACATAGCGGGGGAGACAATGAGCAGTTCTTC. Residues: CSVAHSGGDNEQFF. The chain links TRBV29-1 to TRBJ2-1; 9 bases are a match to TRBD2. Per the germline V gene, CDR1 is SQVTM and CDR2 is ANQGSEA. V lost 4 bases and J lost 5; bases outside the gene matches: 6. This CDR3 has 14 residues.

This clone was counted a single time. CDR3: CASSELAGGPNEQFF. CDR3 nucleotide sequence: TGTGCCAGCAGTGAACTAGCGGGGGGGCCCAATGAGCAGTTCTTC. The chain joins TRBV6-1 to TRBJ2-1, with 12 nucleotides matching TRBD2. The V gene end was trimmed by 2 bases and the J gene end by 6 bases; junction bases not matched to a gene: 2. The CDR3 is made up of 15 amino acids. The V gene's germline CDR1 is MNHNS and CDR2 SASEGT.

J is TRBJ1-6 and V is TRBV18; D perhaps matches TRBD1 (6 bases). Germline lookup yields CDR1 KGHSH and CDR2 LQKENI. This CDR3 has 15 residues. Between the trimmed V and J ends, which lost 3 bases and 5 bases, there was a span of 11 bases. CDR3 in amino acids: CASSPGQPDNSPLHF. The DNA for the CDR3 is TGTGCCAGCTCACCTGGACAGCCAGATAATTCACCCCTCCACTTT.

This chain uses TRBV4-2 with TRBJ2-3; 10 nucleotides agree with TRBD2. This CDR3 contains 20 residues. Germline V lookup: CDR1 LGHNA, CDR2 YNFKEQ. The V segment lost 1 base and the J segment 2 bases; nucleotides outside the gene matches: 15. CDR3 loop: CASSQVLGLARPRNTDTQYF. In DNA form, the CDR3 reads TGTGCCAGCAGCCAAGTCTTGGGACTAGCGAGGCCCCGCAACACAGATACGCAGTATTTT.

The CDR3 region has the DNA TGTGCCAGCAGTTCAGGGGCGCCGGGAAACACCATATATTTT. As protein: CASSSGAPGNTIYF. The chain couples TRBV6-5 to TRBJ1-3, with D possibly TRBD1 on 6 matching bases. Trimming left V 4 bases short and J 4 bases short, with 11 bases between. CDR3 length: 14 residues. Germline CDR1 reads MNHEY; CDR2 reads SVGAGI.

The CDR3 nucleotides are TGTGCCAGCAGCTCACGACTTCTACAGGGAACCCCAATGAACACTGAAGCTTTCTTT. Protein product: CASSSRLLQGTPMNTEAFF. The V gene is TRBV13, the J gene TRBJ1-1; a weak D match, TRBD1 (6 bases). Trimming stripped 4 bases from V and 0 bases from J, with 24 bases between. There are 19 residues in the CDR3. From germline, CDR1 is PRHDT and CDR2 FYEKMQ (reference sequence).

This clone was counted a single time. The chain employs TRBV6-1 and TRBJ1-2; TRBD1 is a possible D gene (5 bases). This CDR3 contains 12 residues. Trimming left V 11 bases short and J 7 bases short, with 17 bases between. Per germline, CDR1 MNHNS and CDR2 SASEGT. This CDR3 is CAGRGYASGYTF. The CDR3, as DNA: TGTGCCGGGAGGGGATATGCGTCTGGCTACACCTTC.

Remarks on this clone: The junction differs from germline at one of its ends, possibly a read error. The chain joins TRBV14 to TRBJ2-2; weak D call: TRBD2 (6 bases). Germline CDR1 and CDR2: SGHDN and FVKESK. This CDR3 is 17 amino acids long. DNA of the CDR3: TGTGCCAGCAGCCAAGACGCAGGGACGGAGAACACCGGGGGGCTGTTTTTT. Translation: CASSQDAGTENTGGLFF.

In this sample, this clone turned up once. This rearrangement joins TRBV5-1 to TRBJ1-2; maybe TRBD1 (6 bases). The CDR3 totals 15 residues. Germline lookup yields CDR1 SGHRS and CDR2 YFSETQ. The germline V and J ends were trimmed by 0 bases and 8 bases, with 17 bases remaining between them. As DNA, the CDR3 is TGCGCCAGCAGCTTGGGCCCCTCAACAGGGAGCGGCTACACCTTC. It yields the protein CASSLGPSTGSGYTF.

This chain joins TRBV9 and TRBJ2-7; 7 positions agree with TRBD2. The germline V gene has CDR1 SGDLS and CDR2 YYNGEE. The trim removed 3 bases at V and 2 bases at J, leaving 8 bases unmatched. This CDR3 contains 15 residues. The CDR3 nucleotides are TGTGCCAGCAGCGCCACAGAGGGAGGGGCCTACGAGCAGTACTTC. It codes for CASSATEGGAYEQYF.

Here the CDR3 reads CASGTGGYEQYF. The CDR3 DNA sequence: TGTGCCAGCGGGACAGGGGGCTACGAGCAGTACTTC. The chain joins TRBV27 to TRBJ2-7; TRBD1 aligns across 11 bases. The junction had 0 bases not matched to a gene; V was cut back by 8 bases and J by 3 bases. The CDR3 extends over 12 amino acids. Germline lookup yields CDR1 MNHEY and CDR2 SMNVEV (reference sequence).

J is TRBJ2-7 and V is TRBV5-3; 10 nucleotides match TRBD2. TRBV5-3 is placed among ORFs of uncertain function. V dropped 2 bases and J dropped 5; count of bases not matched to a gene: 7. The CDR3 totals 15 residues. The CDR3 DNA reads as TGTGCCAGAAGCTTCCCACCTAGCGGGGGCGACGAGCAGTACTTC. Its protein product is CARSFPPSGGDEQYF.

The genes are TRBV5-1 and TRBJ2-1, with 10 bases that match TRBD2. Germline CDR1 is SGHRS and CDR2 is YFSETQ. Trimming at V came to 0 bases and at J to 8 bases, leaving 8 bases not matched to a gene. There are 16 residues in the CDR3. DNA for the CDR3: TGCGCCAGCAGCTTGGTGGTAGCGGGAGGAGGCGATGAGCAGTTCTTC. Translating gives CASSLVVAGGGDEQFF.

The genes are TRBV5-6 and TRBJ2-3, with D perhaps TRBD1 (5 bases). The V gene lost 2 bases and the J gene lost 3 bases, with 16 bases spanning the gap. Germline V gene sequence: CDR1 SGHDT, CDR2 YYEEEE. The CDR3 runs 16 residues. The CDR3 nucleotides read TGTGCCAGCAGCTTTAATGTAGGGGTAGGGACAGATACGCAGTATTTT. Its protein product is CASSFNVGVGTDTQYF.